Shown below are 23 T cell receptor beta chains from a single sample sequenced in a study of shared clonotypes between healthy human individuals. Sequencing was performed with immunoSEQ multiplex PCR; in TCRdb, only in-frame clones are kept and a portion is missing. The sample includes 2 million to 3 million clones, 90% to 95% seen only once; the top ten take over 0.12%. Sequenced material: naive CD4+ T cells sorted from blood. Subset in this sample: CD45RA+ positively selected. The receptors were gathered from a man aged 18 to 30 in good health.

This clone was observed once. The chain links TRBV2 to TRBJ1-2; tentative D call: TRBD1 (6 bases). The CDR3 has 13 residues. V was shortened by 4 bases and J by 8 bases, with 14 bases between the two germline ends. Germline CDR1 is SNHLY and CDR2 is FYNNEI. CDR3 loop: CASSADRSPGYTF. The CDR3 DNA reads as TGTGCCAGCAGTGCGGACAGATCGCCCGGCTACACCTTC.

This chain links TRBV5-6 with TRBJ1-6, with D perhaps matching TRBD1 (6 bases). The CDR3 is 15 residues long. The V gene's germline CDR1 is SGHDT and CDR2 YYEEEE. Deletions cut 5 bases from V and 1 base from J, with 10 bases between. The CDR3 DNA sequence: TGTGCCAGCAGTTTACAGGGTTCCTATAATTCACCCCTCCACTTT. Its translation is CASSLQGSYNSPLHF.

The V gene is TRBV5-6, the J gene TRBJ2-7; a possible D gene is TRBD1 (5 bases). This CDR3 spans 12 amino acids. Germline CDR1 and CDR2: SGHDT and YYEEEE. V lost 2 bases and J lost 5, with 8 bases in between. This chain's CDR3 is CASSLVGDEQYF. In DNA form, the CDR3 reads TGTGCCAGCAGCTTAGTAGGGGACGAGCAGTACTTC.

The V gene is TRBV5-1, the J gene TRBJ1-5; 8 bases align to TRBD1. The CDR3 runs to 17 residues. Unmatched junction bases numbered 6, after V lost 0 bases and J lost 1 base. Germline lookup yields CDR1 SGHRS and CDR2 YFSETQ. The CDR3 here is CASSLAQGGGSNQPQHF. CDR3 in DNA: TGCGCCAGCAGCTTGGCACAGGGGGGTGGCAGCAATCAGCCCCAGCATTTT.

The chain links TRBV25-1 to TRBJ2-2; 7 nucleotides align to TRBD1. Unmatched junction bases numbered 5, after V lost 7 bases and J lost 0 bases. CDR1 is MGHDK, CDR2 SYGVNS, per germline. The CDR3 is made up of 15 amino acids. CDR3 protein: CASKSGTANTGELFF. CDR3 coding DNA: TGTGCCAGCAAATCAGGGACAGCGAACACCGGGGAGCTGTTTTTT.

The V gene is TRBV6-5, the J gene TRBJ1-4, with 7 positions matching TRBD1. The CDR3 is made up of 14 amino acids. Germline V gene sequence: CDR1 MNHEY, CDR2 SVGAGI. V lost 5 bases and J lost 5; bases outside the gene matches: 5. CDR3 loop: CASSPTGPNEKLFF. In nucleotides, the CDR3 is TGTGCCAGCAGTCCGACAGGGCCAAATGAAAAACTGTTTTTT.

The V and J genes are TRBV6-5 and TRBJ1-4; 7 nucleotides agree with TRBD1. After removal of 5 bases from V and 6 bases from J, the junction contained 6 bases not matched to a gene. CDR1 is MNHEY and CDR2 is SVGAGI in the germline V gene. CDR3 length equals 14 residues. In DNA form, the CDR3 reads TGTGCCAGCAGTCGAGGACAGGTGGATGAAAAACTGTTTTTT. Translated: CASSRGQVDEKLFF.

DNA of the CDR3: TGTGCCCCCGCCGGGGAACGTTCCCCCAATGAGCAGTTCTTC. This gives the protein CAPAGERSPNEQFF. This chain joins TRBV7-9 and TRBJ2-1, with D tentatively TRBD2 (5 bases). Germline V gene data show CDR1 as SEHNR and CDR2 as FQNEAQ (reference sequence). The CDR3 spans 14 residues. V gave up 11 bases and J gave up 6 bases, with 20 bases separating them.

V is TRBV12-2 and J is TRBJ2-2; no DNA check was done on the table's D call, TRBD1. TRBV12-2 is annotated as a pseudogene. The CDR3 covers 17 residues. CDR3 protein: CASRLAPIGGNAGELFF. The CDR3 DNA follows: TGTGCAAGTCGCTTAGCGCCTATAGGGGGAAACGCCGGGGAGCTGTTTTTT.

This chain's CDR3 is CASSPGHLSNQPQHF. CDR3 nucleotide sequence: TGTGCCAGCAGTCCGGGACATCTTAGCAATCAGCCCCAGCATTTT. V and J are TRBV28 and TRBJ1-5; a weak D match, TRBD1 (6 bases). The ends were cut back, 5 bases at V and 0 bases at J, with 11 bases in the middle. Germline V gene data show CDR1 as MDHEN and CDR2 as SYDVKM. The CDR3 covers 15 residues.

Turning to this clone: Different DNA sequences within this sample yield the same CDR3. The chain recombines TRBV5-4 with TRBJ2-3; D gene unclear. Germline CDR1 SGHNT, CDR2 YYREEE (reference sequence). The V end was cut by 0 bases, the J end by 0 bases, with 8 bases between. This CDR3 is built from 15 residues. DNA of the CDR3: TGTGCCAGCAGCTTGGGTGGGGTAAGCACAGATACGCAGTATTTT. Translated, it gives CASSLGGVSTDTQYF.

The sample holds one count of this clone. V is TRBV11-1 and J is TRBJ1-4, with D maybe TRBD1 (6 bases). CDR1 and CDR2 (germline): SGHAT, FQDESV (reference sequence). V dropped 5 bases and J dropped 0 bases, with 13 bases sitting between them. CDR3 length: 16 residues. CDR3: CASSLRDTTTNEKLFF. Here the CDR3 DNA reads TGTGCCAGCAGCCTCAGGGACACCACAACTAATGAAAAACTGTTTTTT.

This clone was detected once. The chain employs TRBV6-1 and TRBJ2-7; 10 nucleotides line up with TRBD1. The germline V gene encodes CDR1 MNHNS and CDR2 SASEGT. V was pared by 7 bases and J by 0 bases, with 3 bases of the junction left unmatched. The CDR3 sequence is 14 residues long. CDR3 amino acids: CASIWTGGSYEQYF. The CDR3 DNA reads as TGTGCCAGCATCTGGACAGGGGGCTCCTACGAGCAGTACTTC.

The rearrangement links TRBV27 to TRBJ2-3; 10 bases map to TRBD1. This CDR3 is built from 15 residues. CDR1 and CDR2 (germline): MNHEY, SMNVEV (reference sequence). With V trimmed by 3 bases and J by 6 bases, 6 bases remained unmatched. The CDR3 loop is CASSFRQGAQDTQYF. CDR3 nucleotide sequence: TGTGCCAGCAGTTTTCGACAGGGGGCGCAGGATACGCAGTATTTT.

The rearrangement links TRBV28 to TRBJ2-5, with 10 bases identical to TRBD1. The germline gives CDR1 MDHEN, CDR2 SYDVKM. The CDR3 is 15 residues long. With V trimmed by 6 bases and J by 0 bases, 4 bases remained unmatched. The CDR3 protein is CASRRDRGHQETQYF. CDR3 coding DNA: TGTGCCAGCAGACGGGACAGGGGCCACCAAGAGACCCAGTACTTC.

In this sample, this clone turned up once. This chain joins TRBV18 and TRBJ1-4, with unresolved D. The ends were cut back, 1 base at V and 6 bases at J, with 12 bases in the middle. Germline V CDR1 and CDR2: KGHSH, LQKENI. The CDR3 totals 15 residues. The CDR3 loop reads CASSPLDGIDEKLFF. Written as DNA, the CDR3 is TGTGCCAGCTCACCACTGGACGGGATCGATGAAAAACTGTTTTTT.

The chain employs TRBV7-2 and TRBJ2-3, with a weak D call TRBD1 (6 bases). This CDR3 has 16 amino acids. Per germline, CDR1 SGHTA and CDR2 FQGNSA. V lost 3 bases, J lost 0 bases, and 13 bases lay in between. The CDR3 region is CASSFPQGRSTDTQYF. The DNA for the CDR3 is TGTGCCAGCAGCTTTCCTCAGGGGCGAAGCACAGATACGCAGTATTTT. The full variable domain, its missing parts supplied by reference TRBV7-2 and TRBJ2-3, is GAGVSQSPSNKVTEKGKDVELRCDPISGHTALYWYRQSLGQGLEFLIYFQGNSAPDKSGLPSDRFSAERTGGSVSTLTIQRTQQEDSAVYLCASSFPQGRSTDTQYFGPGTRLTVL.

The rearrangement links TRBV18 to TRBJ2-7, with D possibly being TRBD1 (6 bases). This CDR3 has 15 residues. Germline loops: CDR1 KGHSH, CDR2 LQKENI. V gave up 5 bases and J gave up 1 base, with 15 bases separating them. CDR3 amino acids: CASSTGAGASYEQYF. CDR3 nucleotides: TGTGCCAGCTCAACCGGGGCAGGGGCATCCTACGAGCAGTACTTC.

This chain uses TRBV6-5 with TRBJ2-7, with 9 bases matching TRBD2. Germline-derived CDR1 and CDR2 are MNHEY and SVGAGI. CDR3 length: 16 amino acids. V lost 0 bases to trimming and J lost 2 bases; unmatched junction nucleotides: 5. In DNA form, the CDR3 reads TGTGCCAGCAGTTACTCCGGCCGCGGGGGGGCCTACGAGCAGTACTTC. This encodes CASSYSGRGGAYEQYF.

The chain carries TRBV5-1 and TRBJ2-5; D not certain. The CDR3 length is 15 residues. Germline assignment: CDR1 SGHRS and CDR2 YFSETQ. V lost 3 bases and J 2 bases, leaving 14 bases between the germline ends. DNA for the CDR3: TGCGCCAGCAGCTCCGGGTTGGACCCTCAAGAGACCCAGTACTTC. This gives the protein CASSSGLDPQETQYF.

The rearrangement links TRBV6-1 to TRBJ2-5, with 8 bases matching TRBD1. The length of the CDR3 is 16 residues. The germline gives CDR1 MNHNS, CDR2 SASEGT. Trimming removed 4 bases from V and 9 bases from J; junction bases left unmatched: 16. The CDR3 DNA reads TGTGCCAGCAGTGGCCGGACAGGGCTAGGTCCCTCGGCCCAGTACTTC. This translates into CASSGRTGLGPSAQYF.

CDR3 in amino acids: CASKQGFNSPLHF. The CDR3 DNA reads TGTGCCAGCAAGCAGGGGTTCAATTCACCCCTCCACTTT. The chain carries TRBV6-1 and TRBJ1-6, with D possibly TRBD1 on 6 matching bases. There are 13 residues in the CDR3. The germline gives CDR1 MNHNS, CDR2 SASEGT. V lost 7 bases and J lost 7, with 11 bases in between.

This chain uses TRBV15 with TRBJ1-5; tentatively, D is TRBD1 (5 bases). CDR3 length equals 15 residues. V dropped 11 bases and J dropped 0 bases, with 17 bases sitting between them. In germline, CDR1 is LNHNV, CDR2 YYDKDF (reference sequence). The CDR3 DNA reads TGTGCCGCGGGAGACAGCTCCTATAGCAATCAGCCCCAGCATTTT. It specifies CAAGDSSYSNQPQHF.